These 22 T cell receptor beta chains share one sample of origin, sequenced in a study of blood T cell repertoires in COVID-19. The protocol was immunoSEQ multiplex PCR, while the TCRdb copy is restricted to in-frame clones and leaves out a portion. The data contain about 130,000 clones, about 80% of them singletons. Specimen: peripheral blood. These receptors were taken from a woman aged 50 to 60 with acute or convalescent COVID-19.

The V gene is TRBV7-8, the J gene TRBJ2-3; 10 nucleotides match TRBD2. Per the germline V gene, CDR1 is SGHVS and CDR2 is FQNEAQ. V was pared by 5 bases and J by 2 bases, with 10 bases of the junction left unmatched. This CDR3 spans 17 amino acids. The CDR3 coding sequence is TGTGCCAGCAGCCCCATAACCCTAGCGGGGGACACAGATACGCAGTATTTT. Translation gives CASSPITLAGDTDTQYF.

The chain's CDR3 is CASTGLINQPQHF. DNA for the CDR3: TGTGCCAGCACAGGGTTGATAAATCAGCCCCAGCATTTT. V is TRBV12-3 or TRBV12-4 and J is TRBJ1-5, with D possibly TRBD1 on 5 matching bases. V was shortened by 7 bases and J by 4 bases, with 11 bases between the two germline ends. This CDR3 region has 13 residues.

The chain links TRBV30 to TRBJ2-7; a possible D gene is TRBD2 (5 bases). V lost 0 bases, J lost 1 base, and 13 bases lay in between. Germline V CDR1 and CDR2: GTSNPN, SVGIG (reference sequence). This CDR3 region has 15 residues. The CDR3 loop is CAWSVLGPGSYEQYF. The CDR3, as DNA: TGTGCCTGGAGTGTACTAGGCCCCGGGTCCTACGAGCAGTACTTC.

This clone appeared once. The chain combines TRBV3-1 (or the pseudogene TRBV3-2) with TRBJ1-3; TRBD1 is a possible D gene (5 bases). Germline CDR1 LGHDT, CDR2 YNNKEL (reference sequence). The V end was cut by 4 bases, the J end by 3 bases, with 7 bases between. This CDR3 contains 13 residues. CDR3 sequence (DNA): TGTGCCAGCAGCCGACAGATTGGAAACACCATATATTTT. This encodes CASSRQIGNTIYF.

V usage is TRBV3-1 (or the pseudogene TRBV3-2) and J usage is TRBJ2-1, with TRBD1 matching over 8 bases. There are 17 residues in the CDR3. The germline V gene encodes CDR1 LGHDT and CDR2 YNNKEL (reference sequence). Trimming took 1 base from V and 2 from J; bases not matched to a gene: 7. CDR3 amino acids: CASSQVPGQAPYNEQFF. CDR3 sequence (DNA): TGTGCCAGCAGCCAAGTCCCGGGACAGGCGCCCTACAATGAGCAGTTCTTC.

The rearrangement links TRBV15 to TRBJ1-5; TRBD1 matches at 7 bases. CDR1 LNHNV and CDR2 YYDKDF come from the germline V gene (reference sequence). V trimming: 4 bases; J trimming: 4 bases; junction bases outside the gene matches: 7. This CDR3 is 15 amino acids long. CDR3 amino acids: CATSIWTGVNQPQHF. The CDR3 DNA is TGTGCCACCAGCATATGGACAGGCGTGAATCAGCCCCAGCATTTT.

V is TRBV6-1 and J is TRBJ1-2; D possibly corresponds to TRBD1 (5 bases). The germline V gene encodes CDR1 MNHNS and CDR2 SASEGT. Trimming stripped 5 bases from V and 2 bases from J, with 12 bases between. This CDR3 region has 14 residues. CDR3: CASSTEKGNYGYTF. The DNA of the CDR3 is TGTGCCAGCAGTACCGAGAAGGGGAACTATGGCTACACCTTC.

The chain combines TRBV15 with TRBJ1-6; 7 bases are a match to TRBD1. Per the germline V gene, CDR1 is LNHNV and CDR2 is YYDKDF (reference sequence). V gave up 5 bases and J gave up 6 bases; unmatched junction bases: 7. The CDR3 is 15 amino acids. The CDR3: CATSPRDRINSPLHF. The CDR3 coding sequence is TGTGCCACCAGCCCCCGGGACAGAATTAATTCACCCCTCCACTTT.

The chain is built from TRBV7-2 and TRBJ1-5; possible D gene TRBD1, 5 bases. CDR1 SGHTA and CDR2 FQGNSA come from the germline V gene. Trimming removed 5 bases at V and 4 bases at J, with 15 bases between. The CDR3 consists of 15 residues. The CDR3 DNA reads as TGTGCCAGCAGCCATCGACAGAATCCGAATCAGCCCCAGCATTTT. Translated, it gives CASSHRQNPNQPQHF.

This chain uses TRBV9 with TRBJ2-3; 8 nucleotides match TRBD1. The CDR3 consists of 14 residues. The junction had 3 bases not matched to a gene; V was cut back by 1 base and J by 5 bases. In germline, CDR1 is SGDLS, CDR2 YYNGEE. CDR3 sequence reads: CASSVRQGRDTQYF. The CDR3 DNA is TGTGCCAGCAGCGTAAGACAGGGGCGAGATACGCAGTATTTT.

The V gene is TRBV6-1, the J gene TRBJ2-4; 9 nucleotides line up with TRBD1. J lost 11 bases, V lost 3 bases, and 8 bases had no gene match. Germline values: CDR1 MNHNS, CDR2 SASEGT. CDR3 length: 14 residues. As DNA, the CDR3 is TGTGCCAGCAGTGATACGTGGACAGGGGCTGTTCAGTACTTC. Translated, it gives CASSDTWTGAVQYF.

The chain has TRBV28 and TRBJ1-2; 7 positions agree with TRBD1. The germline V gene has CDR1 MDHEN and CDR2 SYDVKM. Unmatched junction bases numbered 4, after V lost 6 bases and J lost 0 bases. This CDR3 has 14 amino acids. CDR3 nucleotides: TGTGCCAGCAGCCTGACAGGGACTAACTATGGCTACACCTTC. It codes for CASSLTGTNYGYTF.

The rearrangement links TRBV6-6 to TRBJ1-2; TRBD1 agrees at 7 bases. Losses at the gene ends were 0 bases for V and 6 bases for J; bases not matched to a gene: 4. The CDR3 extends over 14 amino acids. Germline CDR1 is MNHNY and CDR2 is SVGAGI (reference sequence). The CDR3 region has the DNA TGTGCCAGCAGTTACTCGCGGGACAGTCATGGCTACACCTTC. This translates into CASSYSRDSHGYTF.

The chain uses TRBV2 and TRBJ2-1; the D gene is possibly TRBD1 (6 bases). The CDR3 consists of 16 residues. Trimming cost V 0 bases and J 0 bases, with 9 bases left between them. Germline V lookup: CDR1 SNHLY, CDR2 FYNNEI. CDR3 nucleotides: TGTGCCAGCAGTGAAGCCTGGACAGTCTCCTACAATGAGCAGTTCTTC. The encoded protein is CASSEAWTVSYNEQFF.

This clone has only a few counts. The V gene is TRBV5-1, the J gene TRBJ2-2; D is uncertain. Germline V gives CDR1 SGHRS, CDR2 YFSETQ. Trimming took off 0 bases at V and 1 base at J, with 7 bases between the two ends. The CDR3 sequence is 15 residues long. The CDR3 spells CASSLDVRNTGELFF. The CDR3 DNA is TGCGCCAGCAGCTTGGATGTCAGGAACACCGGGGAGCTGTTTTTT.

This clone was observed a single time. The chain joins TRBV6-1 to TRBJ1-5; D ambiguous. Trimming removed 2 bases from V and 6 bases from J, with 5 bases in between. The CDR3 runs to 12 residues. CDR1 is MNHNS and CDR2 is SASEGT in the germline V gene. CDR3 DNA sequence: TGTGCCAGCAGTGAACTATCTCAGCCCCAGCATTTT. It encodes CASSELSQPQHF.

The chain joins TRBV25-1 to TRBJ1-3; the match to TRBD1 covers 7 bases. V trimming: 0 bases; J trimming: 6 bases; junction bases outside the gene matches: 2. The CDR3 is 14 amino acids. Germline assignment: CDR1 MGHDK and CDR2 SYGVNS. CDR3 in amino acids: CASSEYDRVNTIYF. DNA of the CDR3: TGTGCCAGCAGTGAATATGACAGGGTAAACACCATATATTTT.

The chain joins TRBV7-2 to TRBJ1-5; D ambiguous. The V and J ends lost 4 bases and 2 bases respectively, with 12 bases between them. CDR3 length: 15 residues. Germline loops: CDR1 SGHTA, CDR2 FQGNSA. The DNA for the CDR3 is TGTGCCAGCAGCTGGGAGGGCTGGGGCAATCAGCCCCAGCATTTT. This codes for CASSWEGWGNQPQHF.

V gene TRBV19 combines with J gene TRBJ1-5; the D gene is possibly TRBD1 (6 bases). The germline V and J ends were trimmed by 0 bases and 1 base, with 10 bases remaining between them. The CDR3 spans 16 residues. CDR1 is LNHDA, CDR2 SQIVND, per germline (reference sequence). The CDR3 loop is CASSIEAGASNQPQHF. CDR3 DNA sequence: TGTGCCAGTAGTATAGAGGCAGGGGCAAGCAATCAGCCCCAGCATTTT.

The J gene is TRBJ2-7, the V gene TRBV18; a possible D gene is TRBD1 (6 bases). The CDR3 spans 14 residues. V gave up 2 bases and J gave up 6 bases, with 14 bases separating them. Germline V lookup: CDR1 KGHSH, CDR2 LQKENI. As DNA, the CDR3 is TGTGCCAGCTCACCAGGGGGCCGTACATCCGAGCAGTACTTC. Amino acid sequence: CASSPGGRTSEQYF.

Turning to this clone: A read error may account for a junction end that differs from germline. The V and J genes are TRBV12-3 or TRBV12-4 and TRBJ1-2; possibly TRBD1 for D (5 bases). The CDR3 runs to 13 residues. As DNA, the CDR3 is TGTGCCAGCAGATTAGAGGGACTTTATGGCTACACCTTC. Protein: CASRLEGLYGYTF.

This clone has more than one count but fewer than ten. The chain employs TRBV27 and TRBJ2-2; D unclear. There are 12 residues in the CDR3. Germline CDR1 and CDR2: MNHEY and SMNVEV (reference sequence). V lost 1 base, J lost 8 bases, and 5 bases lay in between. The CDR3 sequence is CASSLYEGELFF. CDR3 DNA: TGTGCCAGCAGTTTATACGAGGGGGAGCTGTTTTTT.